The clone carrying this T cell receptor beta chain occurred a few times. Antigen unknown. This entry comes from a study of CD8 T cells in ankylosing spondylitis. Notes on the study in general: Relatively rare in peripheral blood, disease-linked clones were also CD8+. According to the report, clones linked to the disease were significantly enriched in matched synovial fluid samples taken from ankylosing spondylitis patients. Certain motif variants had earlier been reported in reactive arthritis synovial fluid and blood. Seemingly characteristic of ankylosing spondylitis blood was a TCR beta motif consisting of several highly homologous variants.

V was shortened by 3 bases and J by 4 bases, with 13 bases between the two germline ends. The V gene's germline CDR1 is SQVTM and CDR2 ANQGSEA. There are 13 residues in the CDR3. TCRdb independently ran MiXCR on the 5' RACE reads; one entry per CDR3 protein. The sample yields some 300,000 distinct CDR3 sequences, roughly 20% seen once. The source material was blood, either unsorted or a sorted T cell fraction (not recorded which). The receptor was derived from a female donor with ankylosing spondylitis or in good health (not recorded which). The V and J genes are TRBV29-1 and TRBJ2-7; possible D gene TRBD1, 6 bases. The CDR3 is CSVEVGGKYEQYF. The DNA for the CDR3 is TGCAGCGTTGAGGTAGGGGGAAAGTACGAGCAGTACTTC.